These T cell receptor beta chains were read from a single sample in a study of shared clonotypes between healthy human individuals. Here immunoSEQ multiplex PCR was the method, and the copy in TCRdb shows in-frame clones only, minus some. The repertoire holds approximately 2,000,000 clones, 92% seen once, with approximately 0.41% in the top ten. Sequencing was performed on naive CD4+ T cells from PBMCs. The source is a man aged 18 to 35 in good health. Some clones in this sample may be carry-over from other donors' samples. Both conserved end residues are trimmed from each CDR3.

V gene,CDR3 length,J gene,CDR3 protein
TRBV28,12,TRBJ1-1,ASSLRQMNTEAF
TRBV28,13,TRBJ2-7,ASSLFGGGTYEQY
TRBV15,13,TRBJ2-2,ATSRPQGAGGELF
TRBV18,11,TRBJ2-1,ASSPGQEDEQF
TRBV11-1,15,TRBJ2-2,ASNLQSWGGRTGELF
TRBV27,13,TRBJ1-1,ASATAGSLNTEAF
TRBV5-6,12,TRBJ1-1,ARTGRGLDTEAF
TRBV18,12,TRBJ1-1,ASSPTGRNTEAF
TRBV2,10,TRBJ1-1,ASTLQGTEAF
TRBV5-6,12,TRBJ2-7,ASTADRGTYEQY
TRBV7-9,12,TRBJ2-7,ASSPRGPRYEQY
TRBV5-1,14,TRBJ2-1,ASSPSGTSGYNEQF
TRBV7-2,12,TRBJ2-7,ASSFDRVGIEQY
TRBV6-4,13,TRBJ1-5,ASRLPGGPNQPQH
TRBV30,13,TRBJ1-5,AWSVGTTSNQPQH